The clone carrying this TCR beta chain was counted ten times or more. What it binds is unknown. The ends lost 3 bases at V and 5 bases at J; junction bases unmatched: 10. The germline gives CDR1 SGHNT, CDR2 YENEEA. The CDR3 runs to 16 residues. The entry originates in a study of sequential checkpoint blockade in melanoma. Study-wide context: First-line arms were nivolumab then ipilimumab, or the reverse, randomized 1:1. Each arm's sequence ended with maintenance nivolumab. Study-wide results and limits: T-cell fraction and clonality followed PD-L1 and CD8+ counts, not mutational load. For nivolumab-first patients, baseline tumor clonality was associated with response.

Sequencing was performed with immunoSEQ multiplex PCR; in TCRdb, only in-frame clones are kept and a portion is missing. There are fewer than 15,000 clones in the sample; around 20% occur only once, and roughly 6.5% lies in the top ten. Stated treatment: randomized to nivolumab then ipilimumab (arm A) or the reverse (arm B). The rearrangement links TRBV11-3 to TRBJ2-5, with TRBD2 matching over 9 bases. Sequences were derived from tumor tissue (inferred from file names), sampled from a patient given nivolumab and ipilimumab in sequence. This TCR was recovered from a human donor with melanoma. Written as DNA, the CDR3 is TGTGCCAGCAGCTTGGAATCGCGGGGGGGCTTGGAGACCCAGTACTTC. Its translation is CASSLESRGGLETQYF.